The present entry profiles one T cell receptor (beta chain) with its context. TCRdb's copy holds only in-frame clones and misses some; the assay was immunoSEQ multiplex PCR. Among 270,000 or so clones listed, more than 70% were seen once. The sample is drawn from a study of blood T cell repertoires in COVID-19. The V gene lost 9 bases and the J gene lost 4 bases, with 21 bases spanning the gap. Germline assignment: CDR1 SNHLY and CDR2 FYNNEI. The CDR3 spans 15 residues. This sequence joins TRBV2 and TRBJ1-1; D is undetermined. What was sequenced was peripheral blood. This receptor was identified in a woman aged 18-29 years with acute or convalescent COVID-19. The CDR3 coding sequence is TGTGCCAGTATGGGTGGTCTCACTCGGGTCACTGAAGCTTTCTTT. This sequence encodes CASMGGLTRVTEAFF.